The rows below give T cell receptor beta chains drawn from one sample of a study of beta chain features in type 1 diabetes. Assay used: immunoSEQ multiplex PCR; TCRdb lists only in-frame clones, some missing. Of about 650,000 clones detected, 12% appear once; the ten largest clones hold more than 0.095%. Sequenced material: naive CD4+ T cells from blood. These receptors were collected from a man aged 30 to 39 with type 1 diabetes. The CDR3 runs from the conserved cysteine through the conserved F or W. The D gene is left open where the match is weak. Size is stated for part of the rows, as once, few or many counts, or as a class when the clone is expanded.

d_call	clone_size	v_call	j_call	cdr3_aa	cdr3_nt
NA	NA	TRBV30	TRBJ2-7	CAWRDLRQSYEQYF	TGTGCCTGGAGAGACCTTAGACAGTCCTACGAGCAGTACTTC
TRBD1	NA	TRBV25-1	TRBJ1-2	CASRVTGLHSPIF	TGTGCCAGCAGAGTGACAGGGCTCCACTCTCCAATCTTC
TRBD2	NA	TRBV11-3	TRBJ2-1	CASSLGLARNNEQFF	TGTGCCAGCAGCTTAGGACTAGCCAGAAACAATGAGCAGTTCTTC
NA	NA	TRBV14	TRBJ1-3	CASSRNRDFSGNTIYF	TGTGCCAGCAGCCGAAACAGGGATTTCTCTGGAAACACCATATATTTT
NA	NA	TRBV7-2	TRBJ2-4	CASSRGNIQYF	TGTGCCAGCAGTAGGGGAAACATTCAGTACTTC
NA	few	TRBV30	TRBJ1-6	CAWSVASGGNRSPLHF	TGTGCCTGGAGTGTGGCGAGTGGGGGAAACAGATCACCCCTCCACTTT
TRBD1	few	TRBV16	TRBJ1-2	CASSRAPGQGDGYTF	TGTGCCAGCAGCCGGGCCCCGGGACAGGGGGACGGCTACACCTTC
NA	few	TRBV4-3	TRBJ1-1	CASSQDYGAGAFF	TGCGCCAGCAGCCAAGATTACGGAGCCGGAGCTTTCTTT
TRBD1	few	TRBV28	TRBJ2-7	CASSGTGTGTYEQYF	TGTGCCAGCAGTGGAACCGGGACAGGGACCTACGAGCAGTACTTC
NA	NA	TRBV10-3	TRBJ1-2	CAISDLTAYGYTF	TGTGCCATCAGTGACCTGACGGCATATGGCTACACCTTC
TRBD1	few	TRBV11-2	TRBJ2-1	CASRPQGMPTVEQFF	TGTGCCAGCAGACCACAGGGGATGCCTACAGTTGAGCAGTTCTTC
TRBD2	NA	TRBV5-1	TRBJ2-3	CASSLGFRLASTDTQYF	TGCGCCAGCAGCTTGGGCTTTCGACTAGCATCCACAGATACGCAGTATTTT
NA	NA	TRBV28	TRBJ2-1	CASSVPGTSQFF	TGTGCCAGCAGTGTCCCCGGGACTTCGCAGTTCTTC
TRBD1	few	TRBV2	TRBJ1-3	CAGGQGEMGSGNTIYF	TGTGCCGGCGGACAGGGTGAGATGGGCTCTGGAAACACCATATATTTT
NA	NA	TRBV4-1	TRBJ1-2	CASSQESRHNYGYTF	TGCGCCAGCAGCCAAGAATCCCGGCATAACTATGGCTACACCTTC
TRBD2	NA	TRBV4-3	TRBJ2-1	CASSLEAGGPGGNEQFF	TGCGCCAGCAGCCTCGAGGCGGGGGGGCCAGGAGGCAATGAGCAGTTCTTC
NA	NA	TRBV5-4	TRBJ1-6	CASSTKTDSPLHF	TGTGCCAGCAGCACAAAAACGGATTCACCCCTCCACTTT
NA	NA	TRBV9	TRBJ1-3	CASSVEGAGSGNTIYF	TGTGCCAGCAGCGTAGAGGGAGCTGGCTCTGGAAACACCATATATTTT